The 18 T cell receptor beta chains below all came from one sample that was sequenced in a study of T cells after yellow fever vaccination. TCRdb ran MiXCR on the 5' RACE reads and lists one entry per CDR3 protein. The sample includes around 65,000 distinct CDR3 sequences, around 6.2% seen only once; the top ten take around 2.1%. Source: CD4+ T cells sorted from PBMCs, taken less than 16 days after the first yellow fever vaccination. These receptors were obtained from a man aged 18 to 30 who received the YFV17D yellow fever vaccine.

This clonotype has at least ten counts. The V and J genes are TRBV7-2 and TRBJ1-5; D gene ambiguous. Trimming took 2 bases from V and 4 from J, leaving 3 bases between them. The CDR3 is made up of 12 amino acids. CDR1 is SGHTA and CDR2 is FQGNSA in the germline V gene. CDR3 sequence: CASSLYNQPQHF. The CDR3 bases are TGTGCCAGCAGCTTATATAATCAGCCCCAGCATTTT. Drawing the rest from reference TRBV7-2 and TRBJ1-5, the complete variable domain is GAGVSQSPSNKVTEKGKDVELRCDPISGHTALYWYRQSLGQGLEFLIYFQGNSAPDKSGLPSDRFSAERTGGSVSTLTIQRTQQEDSAVYLCASSLYNQPQHFGDGTRLSIL.

This clonotype was observed at least ten times. V usage is TRBV2 and J usage is TRBJ1-1, with D hard to call. The CDR3 has 13 amino acids. The germline gives CDR1 SNHLY, CDR2 FYNNEI. V lost 7 bases and J 1 base, leaving 10 bases between the germline ends. The CDR3 protein is CASKPAGNTEAFF. CDR3 nucleotide sequence: TGTGCCAGCAAGCCCGCGGGGAACACTGAAGCTTTCTTT.

Ten or more counts support this clonotype. The chain recombines TRBV3-1 with TRBJ1-5, with D tentatively TRBD1 (5 bases). CDR3 length: 17 amino acids. Germline lookup yields CDR1 LGHDT and CDR2 YNNKEL (reference sequence). With 0 bases removed from V and 0 bases from J, the gap between germline ends came to 12 bases. This CDR3 reads CASSQDLTAYSNQPQHF. The CDR3, as DNA: TGTGCCAGCAGCCAAGATCTGACAGCTTATAGCAATCAGCCCCAGCATTTT.

This clonotype was recorded at least ten times. The genes are TRBV11-2 and TRBJ2-7; no reliable D call. Trimming took 5 bases from V and 1 from J, leaving 15 bases between them. The CDR3 loop spans 15 amino acids. Looked up from germline, CDR1 is SGHAT and CDR2 is FQNNGV. CDR3: CASSPPSRFSYEQYF. For the CDR3, the DNA is TGTGCCAGCAGCCCCCCATCCCGGTTTTCCTACGAGCAGTACTTC.

The table lists this clonotype with many counts. The chain combines TRBV11-3 with TRBJ1-5; unclear D gene. Germline loops: CDR1 SGHNT, CDR2 YENEEA. The CDR3 contains 15 residues. V lost 3 bases and J 7 bases, leaving 16 bases between the germline ends. The CDR3 coding sequence is TGTGCCAGCAGCTTCCCCCCCCGCTTAAACCAGCCCCAGCATTTT. This sequence encodes CASSFPPRLNQPQHF.

At least ten counts were recorded for this clonotype. The chain uses TRBV6-5 and TRBJ1-6, with D hard to call. The CDR3 has 18 residues. With 7 bases removed from V and 4 bases from J, the gap between germline ends came to 23 bases. CDR1 and CDR2 (germline): MNHEY, SVGAGI. The CDR3 sequence is CASTLPKPVGPYNSPLHF. The CDR3 nucleotides are TGTGCCAGCACCCTCCCAAAACCCGTGGGCCCTTATAATTCACCCCTCCACTTT.

Many counts were recorded for this clonotype. The rearrangement joins TRBV24-1 to TRBJ2-1; D might be TRBD1 or TRBD2, each matching 5 bases. V shed 5 bases and J shed 4 bases, with 11 bases lying between them. This CDR3 spans 14 amino acids. Germline assignment: CDR1 KGHDR and CDR2 SFDVKD. CDR3: CATSVGEIYNEQFF. The CDR3 coding sequence is TGTGCCACCAGTGTAGGGGAGATTTACAATGAGCAGTTCTTC.

This clonotype was seen ten or more times. This chain uses TRBV5-6 with TRBJ2-7; 8 bases are shared with TRBD1. Germline assignment: CDR1 SGHDT and CDR2 YYEEEE. The J segment lost 3 bases and the V segment lost 0 bases, leaving 5 bases of the junction unmatched. The CDR3 runs 15 residues. The CDR3 reads CASSLGRGRIYEQYV. For the CDR3, the DNA is TGTGCCAGCAGCTTGGGCAGGGGGCGGATCTACGAGCAGTACGTC.

This clonotype was observed many times. DNA for the CDR3: TGCAGTGCTAGAGATTTCGACAATGAGCAGTTCTTC. Its translation: CSARDFDNEQFF. The chain combines TRBV20-1 with TRBJ2-1; no reliable D call. Trimming took 0 bases from V and 5 from J, leaving 5 bases between them. Germline CDR1 is DFQATT and CDR2 is SNEGSKA (reference sequence). This CDR3 has 12 residues.

This clonotype was detected ten times or more. The J gene is TRBJ2-3, the V gene TRBV5-6, with 7 nucleotides matching TRBD2. J was trimmed by 0 bases and V by 3 bases; bases with no gene match: 1. The CDR3 has 14 residues. From germline, CDR1 is SGHDT and CDR2 YYEEEE. CDR3 in amino acids: CASSWGGSTDTQYF. DNA of the CDR3: TGTGCCAGCAGCTGGGGGGGAAGCACAGATACGCAGTATTTT.

The chain uses TRBV7-2 and TRBJ2-5, with 10 nucleotides matching TRBD1. In germline, CDR1 is SGHTA, CDR2 FQGNSA. J lost 5 bases, V lost 3 bases, and 12 bases had no gene match. The CDR3 is 17 amino acids. The chain's CDR3 is CASSLTRTGGSWETQYF. The DNA of the CDR3 is TGTGCCAGCAGCTTGACGAGGACAGGGGGTTCGTGGGAGACCCAGTACTTC.

This clonotype was observed many times. V usage is TRBV4-2 and J usage is TRBJ2-3; 10 nucleotides align to TRBD2. This CDR3 is built from 16 residues. With 4 bases clipped from V and 6 bases from J, the junction kept 10 bases outside the gene matches. The germline V gene encodes CDR1 LGHNA and CDR2 YNFKEQ. CDR3 in DNA: TGTGCCAGCAGCCTTCTAGCGGGGGTTGGGGGGGATACGCAGTATTTT. Its translation is CASSLLAGVGGDTQYF.

This clonotype was detected many times. This rearrangement joins TRBV6-6 to TRBJ1-6; D might be TRBD1 (5 bases). Germline assignment: CDR1 MNHNY and CDR2 SVGAGI (reference sequence). V was clipped by 6 bases and J by 4 bases, with 7 bases between them. The CDR3 has 13 residues. As DNA, the CDR3 is TGTGCCAGCAGGACAGAATATAATTCACCCCTCCACTTT. It specifies CASRTEYNSPLHF.

Only one count was recorded for this clonotype. J is TRBJ2-7 and V is TRBV7-3; D may be TRBD1 (7 bases). From germline, CDR1 is SGHTA and CDR2 FQGTGA. Trimming took off 7 bases at V and 7 bases at J, with 20 bases between the two ends. This CDR3 has 14 amino acids. CDR3 residues: CASNPQGGGEEQYF. The CDR3 DNA reads as TGTGCCAGCAACCCCCAGGGGGGTGGAGAGGAGCAGTACTTC. The entire variable domain, with the rest obtained from reference TRBV7-3 and TRBJ2-7, is as follows: GAGVSQTPSNKVTEKGKYVELRCDPISGHTALYWYRQSLGQGPEFLIYFQGTGAADDSGLPNDRFFAVRPEGSVSTLKIQRTERGDSAVYLCASNPQGGGEEQYFGPGTRLTVT.

At least ten counts were recorded for this clonotype. V usage is TRBV12-3 or TRBV12-4 and J usage is TRBJ2-3, with 9 bases aligning to TRBD2. Trimming at V came to 6 bases and at J to 4 bases, leaving 5 bases not matched to a gene. The CDR3 spans 14 residues. The CDR3 region has the DNA TGTGCCAGCAGCCCGGGACTAGCCCCAGATACGCAGTATTTT. It codes for CASSPGLAPDTQYF.

The chain uses TRBV5-6 and TRBJ2-6; perhaps TRBD2 as D (5 bases). The V and J ends lost 6 bases and 0 bases respectively, with 19 bases between them. There are 18 residues in the CDR3. Germline V gene sequence: CDR1 SGHDT, CDR2 YYEEEE. The CDR3 spells CASNLLSDGGSGANVLTF. In nucleotides, the CDR3 is TGTGCCAGCAACTTACTTTCGGACGGAGGCTCTGGGGCCAACGTCCTGACTTTC.

This clonotype has at least ten counts. CDR3 sequence (DNA): TGCAGTGCTAGAGCGTGGGGCACCGGGGAGCTGTTTTTT. Amino acid sequence: CSARAWGTGELFF. This sequence joins TRBV20-1 and TRBJ2-2; D is unclear. This CDR3 has 13 amino acids. The V gene lost 1 base and the J gene lost 4 bases, with 7 bases spanning the gap. Germline-derived CDR1 and CDR2 are DFQATT and SNEGSKA (reference sequence).

This clonotype was counted ten times or more. The CDR3 region is CASSQEGGEKLFF. In DNA form, the CDR3 reads TGCGCCAGCAGCCAAGAGGGTGGGGAAAAACTGTTTTTT. The chain joins TRBV4-1 to TRBJ1-4, with D unresolved. This CDR3 has 13 residues. In germline, CDR1 is MGHRA, CDR2 YSYEKL. Trimming stripped 0 bases from V and 8 bases from J, with 7 bases between.